This is a list of T cell receptor beta chains from one sample in a study of T cell responses to AZD1222 COVID-19 vaccine. The repertoire was sequenced with immunoSEQ multiplex PCR; TCRdb's copy has only in-frame clones and lacks some. The table includes approximately 150,000 clones, roughly 90% detected once. The input for sequencing was peripheral blood, taken on day 0 of AZD1222 vaccination. The receptors stem from an adult in good health. The CDR3 runs from the conserved cysteine through the conserved F or W. Fields, in order: clone size, D gene, CDR3 length, J gene, V gene, CDR3 protein, CDR3 DNA. The D gene is left open where the match is weak. Size tells how often a clone was seen (once, few, many) or the class of an expanded clone, and some rows leave it out.

-,TRBD2,15,TRBJ2-3,TRBV14,CASSQRGRETDTQYF,TGTGCCAGCAGCCAACGAGGGCGGGAGACAGATACGCAGTATTTT
-,-,12,TRBJ2-3,TRBV27,CASGHAEDTQYF,TGTGCCAGCGGCCACGCGGAAGATACGCAGTATTTT
once,-,15,TRBJ1-3,TRBV11-3,CASSFGGNSGNTIYF,TGTGCCAGCAGCTTCGGGGGCAACTCTGGAAACACCATATATTTT
-,-,16,TRBJ1-2,TRBV5-4,CASSSVGGGFNYGYTF,TGTGCCAGCAGCTCCGTAGGGGGTGGATTCAACTATGGCTACACCTTC
-,-,12,TRBJ2-3,TRBV30,CAWSSGTDTQYF,TGTGCCTGGAGTAGCGGCACAGATACGCAGTATTTT
-,-,13,TRBJ1-6,TRBV4-1,CASSPDRNSPLHF,TGCGCCAGCAGCCCGGACAGAAATTCACCCCTCCACTTT
-,-,12,TRBJ1-2,TRBV9,CASSVEPYGYTF,TGTGCCAGCAGCGTAGAACCCTATGGCTACACCTTC
-,TRBD2,20,TRBJ2-2,TRBV10-3,CAISGPASGGASLSTGELFF,TGTGCCATCAGTGGACCCGCTAGCGGGGGTGCATCTTTAAGCACCGGGGAGCTGTTTTTT
-,-,14,TRBJ2-7,TRBV9,CASSVGPGSYEQYF,TGTGCCAGCAGCGTAGGTCCGGGGTCCTACGAGCAGTACTTC
once,TRBD1,15,TRBJ2-1,TRBV5-8,CASSLGTGGYNEQFF,TGTGCCAGCAGCTTGGGTACAGGGGGCTACAATGAGCAGTTCTTC
-,-,11,TRBJ2-7,TRBV12-3/TRBV12-4,CASSRQQEQYF,TGTGCCAGCAGTCGCCAGCAAGAGCAGTACTTC
-,-,13,TRBJ2-6,TRBV6-5,CASTASGANVLTF,TGTGCCAGCACAGCCTCTGGGGCCAACGTCCTGACTTTC
-,-,14,TRBJ1-1,TRBV9,CASSFRDGDTEAFF,TGTGCCAGCAGCTTCCGGGACGGAGACACTGAAGCTTTCTTT
-,-,14,TRBJ1-1,TRBV19,CASSPDSQNTEAFF,TGTGCCAGTAGCCCGGACAGCCAGAACACTGAAGCTTTCTTT
-,TRBD1,15,TRBJ1-5,TRBV28,CASSPGTGGRQPQHF,TGTGCCAGCAGTCCCGGGACAGGGGGCCGGCAGCCCCAGCATTTT
once,TRBD1,16,TRBJ2-1,TRBV11-3,CASSLVGDRGRNEQFF,TGTGCCAGCAGCTTAGTGGGGGACAGGGGGCGGAATGAGCAGTTCTTC
-,-,13,TRBJ1-2,TRBV19,CASSIRLGDGYTF,TGTGCCAGTAGTATAAGGCTAGGGGATGGCTACACCTTC
-,-,13,TRBJ2-7,TRBV18,CASSVTDSYEQYF,TGTGCCAGCTCGGTTACAGATTCCTACGAGCAGTACTTC
-,TRBD2,16,TRBJ2-1,TRBV27,CASRPSGRGSYNEQFF,TGTGCCAGCAGACCTAGCGGGAGGGGTTCCTACAATGAGCAGTTCTTC
-,-,17,TRBJ2-1,TRBV21-1,CASSTPRTSGRKGEQFF,TGTGCCAGCAGCACACCCCGGACTAGCGGGAGAAAAGGGGAGCAGTTCTTC